This entry lists 3 T cell receptor beta chains sequenced from one sample in a study of cytomegalovirus exposure and HLA in healthy donors. The PCR employed 60 Vbeta primers together with 13 Jbeta primers. Assay: immunoSEQ multiplex PCR; the TCRdb copy retains only in-frame clones and omits some. Its clone listing holds more than 200,000 clones. Specimen: PBMCs. All receptors come from a woman aged 25 to 39 in good health and CMV-seropositive.

The rearrangement uses TRBV27 and TRBJ1-5, with D unresolved. V lost 3 bases to trimming and J lost 0 bases, with 9 bases between them. Per germline, CDR1 MNHEY and CDR2 SMNVEV (reference sequence). This CDR3 region has 15 residues. The CDR3, as DNA: TGTGCCAGCAGTTTCGCAGGATATAGCAATCAGCCCCAGCATTTT. Protein product: CASSFAGYSNQPQHF.

The chain couples TRBV7-2 to TRBJ2-5; TRBD2 aligns across 8 bases. Unmatched junction bases numbered 3, after V lost 2 bases and J lost 4 bases. CDR1 and CDR2 from the germline V gene are SGHTA and FQGNSA. This CDR3 is 14 amino acids long. The CDR3 DNA reads as TGTGCCAGCAGCTTATTAGCGGGAATAGAGACCCAGTACTTC. Translating it yields CASSLLAGIETQYF. The whole variable domain, filled in from reference TRBV7-2 and TRBJ2-5, reads GAGVSQSPSNKVTEKGKDVELRCDPISGHTALYWYRQSLGQGLEFLIYFQGNSAPDKSGLPSDRFSAERTGGSVSTLTIQRTQQEDSAVYLCASSLLAGIETQYFGPGTRLLVL.

This chain uses TRBV6-6 with TRBJ2-1; TRBD2 might be the D (7 bases). Germline CDR1 and CDR2: MNHNY and SVGAGI (reference sequence). This CDR3 has 16 amino acids. The ends were cut back, 5 bases at V and 2 bases at J, with 16 bases in the middle. The CDR3 reads CASSNPPGGPYNEQFF. The CDR3 DNA reads TGTGCCAGCAGTAATCCGCCGGGGGGCCCCTACAATGAGCAGTTCTTC.